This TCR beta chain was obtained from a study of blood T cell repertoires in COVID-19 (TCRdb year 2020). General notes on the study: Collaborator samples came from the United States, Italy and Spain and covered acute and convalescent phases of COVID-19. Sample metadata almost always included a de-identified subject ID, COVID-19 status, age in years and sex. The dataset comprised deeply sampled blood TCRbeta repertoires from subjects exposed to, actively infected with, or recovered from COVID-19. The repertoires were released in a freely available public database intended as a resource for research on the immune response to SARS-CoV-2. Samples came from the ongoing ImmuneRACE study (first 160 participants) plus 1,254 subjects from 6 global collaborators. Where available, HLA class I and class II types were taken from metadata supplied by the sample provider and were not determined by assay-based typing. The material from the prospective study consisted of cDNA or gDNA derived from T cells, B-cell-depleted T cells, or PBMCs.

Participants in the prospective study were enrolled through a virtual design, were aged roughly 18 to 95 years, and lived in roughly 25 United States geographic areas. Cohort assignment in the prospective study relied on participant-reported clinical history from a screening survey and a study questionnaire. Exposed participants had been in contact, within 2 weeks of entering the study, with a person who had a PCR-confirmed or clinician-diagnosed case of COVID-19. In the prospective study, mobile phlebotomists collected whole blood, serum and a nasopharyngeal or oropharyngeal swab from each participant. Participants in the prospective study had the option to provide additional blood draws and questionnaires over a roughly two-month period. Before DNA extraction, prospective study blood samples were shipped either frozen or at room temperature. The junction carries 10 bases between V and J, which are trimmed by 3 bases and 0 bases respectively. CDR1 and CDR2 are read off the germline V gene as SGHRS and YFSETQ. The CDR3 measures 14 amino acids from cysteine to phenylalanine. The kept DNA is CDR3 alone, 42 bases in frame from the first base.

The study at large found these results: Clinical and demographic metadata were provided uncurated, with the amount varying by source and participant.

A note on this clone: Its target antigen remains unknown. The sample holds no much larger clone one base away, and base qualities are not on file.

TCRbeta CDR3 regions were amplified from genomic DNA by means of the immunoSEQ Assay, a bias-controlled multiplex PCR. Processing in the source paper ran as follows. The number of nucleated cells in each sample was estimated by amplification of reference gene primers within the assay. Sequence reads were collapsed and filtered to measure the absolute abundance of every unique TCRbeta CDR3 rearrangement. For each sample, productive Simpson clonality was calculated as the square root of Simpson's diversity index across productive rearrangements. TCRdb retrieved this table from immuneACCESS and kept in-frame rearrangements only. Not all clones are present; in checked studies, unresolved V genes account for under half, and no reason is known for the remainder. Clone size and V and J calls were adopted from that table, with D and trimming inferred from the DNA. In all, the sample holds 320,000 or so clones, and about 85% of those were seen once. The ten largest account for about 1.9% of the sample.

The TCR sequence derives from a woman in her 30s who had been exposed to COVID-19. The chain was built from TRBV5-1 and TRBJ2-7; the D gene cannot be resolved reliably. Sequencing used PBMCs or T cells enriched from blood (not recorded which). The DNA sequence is TGCGCCAGCAGCTCGGTAGCCAGCTCCTACGAGCAGTACTTC. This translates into CASSSVASSYEQYF.